This TCR beta chain is from a study of Ad26.COV2.S vaccination and SARS-CoV-2 variants. Turning to the study itself: Each vaccinee took Ad26.COV2.S intramuscularly, once or twice 56 days apart.

Treatment defined: about 20 received Ad26.COV2.S at low or high dose, single or two shots; 5 received placebo; per-sample allocation not given. Collection of the samples took place on day 63 after the first injection of vaccine or placebo. Regarding the study as a whole: Reportedly, spike-specific CD8+ and CD4+ T cell responses achieved substantial breadth once vaccination had taken place. Quantification of TCR breadth and depth may have yielded underestimates of total T cell responses. Vaccine recipients showed a spike-specific TCR breadth that was higher than in placebo recipients.

Assay: immunoSEQ multiplex PCR; the TCRdb copy retains only in-frame clones and omits some. The table lists approximately 450,000 clones, 80% to 95% of them singletons. In this sample, this clone turned up once. Its antigen is as yet unknown. This receptor was obtained from a person aged 18-65 years who received the Ad26.COV2.S COVID-19 vaccine or a placebo. Sequencing was performed on peripheral blood, taken in a trial of Ad26.COV2.S vaccine versus placebo.

Here the CDR3 reads CASSPGLAVRSTGELFF. The CDR3 nucleotides read TGCGCCAGCAGCCCGGGACTAGCGGTTAGAAGCACCGGGGAGCTGTTTTTT. The V gene is TRBV5-1, the J gene TRBJ2-2, with 11 bases identical to TRBD2. Per the germline V gene, CDR1 is SGHRS and CDR2 is YFSETQ. The CDR3 totals 17 residues. With 4 bases clipped from V and 4 bases from J, the junction kept 9 bases outside the gene matches.